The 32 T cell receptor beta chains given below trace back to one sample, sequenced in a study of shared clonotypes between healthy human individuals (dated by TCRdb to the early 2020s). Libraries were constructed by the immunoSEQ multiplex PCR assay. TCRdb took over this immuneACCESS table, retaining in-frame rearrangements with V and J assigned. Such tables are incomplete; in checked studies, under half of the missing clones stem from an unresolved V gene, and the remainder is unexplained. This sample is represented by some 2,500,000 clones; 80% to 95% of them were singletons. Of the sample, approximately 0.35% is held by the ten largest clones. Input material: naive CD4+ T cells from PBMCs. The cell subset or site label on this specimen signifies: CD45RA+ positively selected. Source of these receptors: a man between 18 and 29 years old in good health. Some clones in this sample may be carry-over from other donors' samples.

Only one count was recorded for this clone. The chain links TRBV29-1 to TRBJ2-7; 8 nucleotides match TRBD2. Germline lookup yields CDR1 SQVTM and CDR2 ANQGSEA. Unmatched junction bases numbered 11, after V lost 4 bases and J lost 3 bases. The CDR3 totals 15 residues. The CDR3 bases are TGCAGCGTTGGCCATGCGGGCGGGGGGAGCTACGAGCAGTACTTC. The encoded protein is CSVGHAGGGSYEQYF.

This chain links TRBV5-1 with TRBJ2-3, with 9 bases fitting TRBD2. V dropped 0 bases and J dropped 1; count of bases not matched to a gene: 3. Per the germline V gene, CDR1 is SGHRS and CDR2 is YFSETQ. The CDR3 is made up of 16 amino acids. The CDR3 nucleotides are TGCGCCAGCAGCTTGGACCTAGCGGGGCGCACAGATACGCAGTATTTT. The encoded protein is CASSLDLAGRTDTQYF.

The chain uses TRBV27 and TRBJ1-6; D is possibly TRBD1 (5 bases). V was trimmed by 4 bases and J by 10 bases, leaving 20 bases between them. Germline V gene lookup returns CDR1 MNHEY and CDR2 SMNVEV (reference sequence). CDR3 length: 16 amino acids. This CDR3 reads CASSSAPGGSGSPLHF. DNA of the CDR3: TGTGCCAGCAGTTCAGCGCCTGGGGGATCTGGATCACCCCTCCACTTT.

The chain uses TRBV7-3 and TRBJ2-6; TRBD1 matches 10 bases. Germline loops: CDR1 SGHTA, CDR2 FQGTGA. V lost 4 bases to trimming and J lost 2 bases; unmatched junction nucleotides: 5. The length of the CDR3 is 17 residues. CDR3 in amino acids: CASSSTGGNTGANVLTF. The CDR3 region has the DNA TGTGCCAGCAGCTCGACAGGGGGCAACACTGGGGCCAACGTCCTGACTTTC.

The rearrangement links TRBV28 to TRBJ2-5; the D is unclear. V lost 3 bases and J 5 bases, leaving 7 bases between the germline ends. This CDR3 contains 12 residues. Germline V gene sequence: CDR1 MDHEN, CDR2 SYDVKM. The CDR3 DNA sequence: TGTGCCAGCAGTTTCCGGACCGAGACCCAGTACTTC. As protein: CASSFRTETQYF.

The CDR3 is CSALVMHTDTQYF. The CDR3 DNA reads TGCAGCGCATTGGTGATGCACACAGATACGCAGTATTTT. V gene TRBV29-1 combines with J gene TRBJ2-3; no reliable D call. The length of the CDR3 is 13 residues. The V gene's germline CDR1 is SQVTM and CDR2 ANQGSEA. V lost 7 bases to trimming and J lost 2 bases, with 13 bases between them.

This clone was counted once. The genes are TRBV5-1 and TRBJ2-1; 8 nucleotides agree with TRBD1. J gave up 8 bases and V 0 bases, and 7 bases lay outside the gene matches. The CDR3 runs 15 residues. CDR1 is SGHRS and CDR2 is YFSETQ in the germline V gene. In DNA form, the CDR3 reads TGCGCCAGCAGCTTGGCCCCGGACAGGGAGGATGAGCAGTTCTTC. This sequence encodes CASSLAPDREDEQFF.

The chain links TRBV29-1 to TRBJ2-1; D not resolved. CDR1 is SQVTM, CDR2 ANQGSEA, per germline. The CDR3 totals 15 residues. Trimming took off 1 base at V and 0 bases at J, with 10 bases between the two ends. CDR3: CSVEVQFSSYNEQFF. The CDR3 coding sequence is TGCAGCGTTGAAGTACAGTTTAGCTCCTACAATGAGCAGTTCTTC.

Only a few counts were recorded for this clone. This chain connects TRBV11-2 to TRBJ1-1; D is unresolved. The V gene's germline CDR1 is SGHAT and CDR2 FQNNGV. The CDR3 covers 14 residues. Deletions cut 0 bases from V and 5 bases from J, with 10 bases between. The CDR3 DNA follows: TGTGCCAGCAGCTTAGACAGTACCGCTACTGAAGCTTTCTTT. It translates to CASSLDSTATEAFF.

As DNA, the CDR3 is TGTGCCAGCAGAACTAGCGGGGGAAGCTCCTACAATGAGCAGTTCTTC. Translated, it gives CASRTSGGSSYNEQFF. The chain has TRBV2 and TRBJ2-1, with TRBD2 identical over 11 bases. The CDR3 length is 16 residues. V lost 6 bases, J lost 0 bases, and 4 bases stayed unmatched. The germline V gene encodes CDR1 SNHLY and CDR2 FYNNEI.

CDR3 DNA: TGTGCCAGCAGCTTAGTGGGGTCGAACACCGGGGAGCTGTTTTTT. It codes for CASSLVGSNTGELFF. This sequence joins TRBV7-6 and TRBJ2-2; D remains unclear. Germline CDR1 reads SGHVS; CDR2 reads FNYEAQ. The V end was cut by 1 base, the J end by 0 bases, with 6 bases between. The CDR3 has 15 residues.

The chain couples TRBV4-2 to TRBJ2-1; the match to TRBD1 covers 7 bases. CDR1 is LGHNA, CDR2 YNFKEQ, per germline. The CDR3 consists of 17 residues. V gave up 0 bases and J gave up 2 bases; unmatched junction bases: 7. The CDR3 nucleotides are TGTGCCAGCAGCCAAGATAAAGGGGGCAGCCCCTACAATGAGCAGTTCTTC. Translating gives CASSQDKGGSPYNEQFF.

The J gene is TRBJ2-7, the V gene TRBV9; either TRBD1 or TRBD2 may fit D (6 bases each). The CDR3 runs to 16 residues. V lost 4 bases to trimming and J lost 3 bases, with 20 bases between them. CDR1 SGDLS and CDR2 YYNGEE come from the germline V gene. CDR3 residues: CASSSKRGAGIYEQYF. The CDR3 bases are TGTGCCAGCAGCTCCAAGAGGGGGGCCGGGATCTACGAGCAGTACTTC.

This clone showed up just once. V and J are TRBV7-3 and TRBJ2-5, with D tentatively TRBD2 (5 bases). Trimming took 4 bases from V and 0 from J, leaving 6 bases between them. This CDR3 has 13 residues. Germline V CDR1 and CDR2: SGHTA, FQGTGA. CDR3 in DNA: TGTGCCAGCAGCTGGAGGTACCAAGAGACCCAGTACTTC. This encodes CASSWRYQETQYF.

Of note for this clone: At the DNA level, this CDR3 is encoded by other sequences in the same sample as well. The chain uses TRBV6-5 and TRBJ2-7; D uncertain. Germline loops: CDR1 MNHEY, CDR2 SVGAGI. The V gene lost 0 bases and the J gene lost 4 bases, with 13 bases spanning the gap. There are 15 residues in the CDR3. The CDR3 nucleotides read TGTGCCAGCAGTTACTCCGGCAGAAGCCCTTACGAGCAGTACTTC. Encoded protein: CASSYSGRSPYEQYF.

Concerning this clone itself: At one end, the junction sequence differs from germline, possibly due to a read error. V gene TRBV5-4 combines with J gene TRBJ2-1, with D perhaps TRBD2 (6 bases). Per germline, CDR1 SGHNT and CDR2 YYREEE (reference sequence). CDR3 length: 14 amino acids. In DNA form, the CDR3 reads TGTGCCAGCAGTCAGAGTACGGCTAGCGTGGATATGGTCTTC. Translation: CASSQSTASVDMVF.

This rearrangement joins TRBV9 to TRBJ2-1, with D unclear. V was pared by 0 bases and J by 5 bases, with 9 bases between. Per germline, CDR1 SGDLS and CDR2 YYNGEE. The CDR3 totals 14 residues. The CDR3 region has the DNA TGTGCCAGCAGCGTAGTCGGCTTACACAATGAGCAGTTCTTC. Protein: CASSVVGLHNEQFF.

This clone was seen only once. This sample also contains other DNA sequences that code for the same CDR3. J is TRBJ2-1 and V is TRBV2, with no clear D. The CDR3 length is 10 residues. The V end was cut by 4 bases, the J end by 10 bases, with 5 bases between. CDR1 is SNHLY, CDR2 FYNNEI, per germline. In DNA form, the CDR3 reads TGTGCCAGCAGTGTCTACGAGCAGTTCTTC. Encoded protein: CASSVYEQFF.

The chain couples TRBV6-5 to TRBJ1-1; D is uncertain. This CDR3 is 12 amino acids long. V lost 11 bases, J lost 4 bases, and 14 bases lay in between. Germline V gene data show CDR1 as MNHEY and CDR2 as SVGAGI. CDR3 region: CAVLPPGTEAFF. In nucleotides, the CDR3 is TGTGCCGTCCTTCCACCTGGCACTGAAGCTTTCTTT.

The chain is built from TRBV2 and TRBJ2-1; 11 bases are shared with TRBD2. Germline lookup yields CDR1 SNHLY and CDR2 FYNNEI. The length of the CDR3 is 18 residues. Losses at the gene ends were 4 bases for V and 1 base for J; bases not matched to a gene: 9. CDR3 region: CASSGAAGLAESYNEQFF. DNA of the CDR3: TGTGCCAGCAGTGGGGCAGCGGGACTAGCGGAGTCCTACAATGAGCAGTTCTTC.

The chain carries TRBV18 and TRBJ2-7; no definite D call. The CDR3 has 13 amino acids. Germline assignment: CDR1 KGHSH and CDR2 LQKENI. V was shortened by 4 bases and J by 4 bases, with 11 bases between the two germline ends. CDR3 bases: TGTGCCAGCTCACACAGTCCGTCATACGAGCAGTACTTC. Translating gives CASSHSPSYEQYF.

The CDR3: CASSLFSLKNEQFF. The DNA of the CDR3 is TGTGCCAGCAGTTTATTTAGCTTGAAGAATGAGCAGTTCTTC. The chain carries TRBV28 and TRBJ2-1; unclear D gene. The germline V gene has CDR1 MDHEN and CDR2 SYDVKM. Trimming left V 1 base short and J 7 bases short, with 11 bases between. The CDR3 loop spans 14 amino acids.

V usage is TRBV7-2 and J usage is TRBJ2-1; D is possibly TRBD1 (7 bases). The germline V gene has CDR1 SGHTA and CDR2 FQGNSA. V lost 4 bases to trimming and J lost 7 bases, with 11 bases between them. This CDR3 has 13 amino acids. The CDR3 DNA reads TGTGCCAGCAGCTCCGCAGGGGGGAATGAGCAGTTCTTC. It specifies CASSSAGGNEQFF. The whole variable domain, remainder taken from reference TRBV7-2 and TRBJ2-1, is GAGVSQSPSNKVTEKGKDVELRCDPISGHTALYWYRQSLGQGLEFLIYFQGNSAPDKSGLPSDRFSAERTGGSVSTLTIQRTQQEDSAVYLCASSSAGGNEQFFGPGTRLTVL.

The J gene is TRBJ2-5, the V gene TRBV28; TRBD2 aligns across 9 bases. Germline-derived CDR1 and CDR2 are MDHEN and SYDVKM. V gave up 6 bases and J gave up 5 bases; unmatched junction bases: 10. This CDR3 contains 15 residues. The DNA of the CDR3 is TGTGCCAGCAGCACCCACGGTAGCGGGAGCGAGACCCAGTACTTC. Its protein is CASSTHGSGSETQYF.

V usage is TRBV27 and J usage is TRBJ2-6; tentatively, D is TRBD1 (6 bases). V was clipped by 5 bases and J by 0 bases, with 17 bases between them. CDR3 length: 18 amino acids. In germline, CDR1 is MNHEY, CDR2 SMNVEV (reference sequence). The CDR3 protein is CASSRQTGGLSGANVLTF. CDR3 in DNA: TGTGCCAGCAGTCGGCAGACAGGAGGACTCTCTGGGGCCAACGTCCTGACTTTC.

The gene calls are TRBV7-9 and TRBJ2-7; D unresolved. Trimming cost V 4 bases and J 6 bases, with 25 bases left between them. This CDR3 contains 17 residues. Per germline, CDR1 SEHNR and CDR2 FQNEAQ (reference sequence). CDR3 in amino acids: CASSSYAVDRSLGEQYF. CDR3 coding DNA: TGTGCCAGCAGCTCCTACGCTGTAGACCGCAGTCTTGGCGAGCAGTACTTC. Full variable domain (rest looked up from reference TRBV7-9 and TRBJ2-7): DTGVSQNPRHKITKRGQNVTFRCDPISEHNRLYWYRQTLGQGPEFLTYFQNEAQLEKSRLLSDRFSAERPKGSFSTLEIQRTEQGDSAMYLCASSSYAVDRSLGEQYFGPGTRLTVT.

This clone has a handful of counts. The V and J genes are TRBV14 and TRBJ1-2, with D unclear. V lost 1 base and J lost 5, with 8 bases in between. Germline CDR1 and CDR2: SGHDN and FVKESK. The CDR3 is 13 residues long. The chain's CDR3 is CASSQAQGYGYTF. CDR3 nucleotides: TGTGCCAGCAGCCAAGCGCAAGGATATGGCTACACCTTC.

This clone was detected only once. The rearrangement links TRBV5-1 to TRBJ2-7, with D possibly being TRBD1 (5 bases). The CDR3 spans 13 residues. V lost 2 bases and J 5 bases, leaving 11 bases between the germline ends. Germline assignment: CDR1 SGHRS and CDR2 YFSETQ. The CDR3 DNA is TGCGCCAGCAGCTTCCCGGGCAGGGACGAGCAGTACTTC. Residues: CASSFPGRDEQYF.

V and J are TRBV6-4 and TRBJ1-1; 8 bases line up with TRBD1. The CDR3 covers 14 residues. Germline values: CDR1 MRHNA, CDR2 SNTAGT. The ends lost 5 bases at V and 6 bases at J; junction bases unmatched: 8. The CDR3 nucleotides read TGTGCCAGCAGTATGACAGGGGAAGGGGCTGAAGCTTTCTTT. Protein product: CASSMTGEGAEAFF.

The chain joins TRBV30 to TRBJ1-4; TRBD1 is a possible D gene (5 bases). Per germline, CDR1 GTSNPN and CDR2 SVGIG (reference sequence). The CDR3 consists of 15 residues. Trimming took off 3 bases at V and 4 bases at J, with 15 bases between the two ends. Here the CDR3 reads CAWRSWDQGNEKLFF. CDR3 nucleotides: TGTGCCTGGAGGTCTTGGGACCAGGGTAATGAAAAACTGTTTTTT.

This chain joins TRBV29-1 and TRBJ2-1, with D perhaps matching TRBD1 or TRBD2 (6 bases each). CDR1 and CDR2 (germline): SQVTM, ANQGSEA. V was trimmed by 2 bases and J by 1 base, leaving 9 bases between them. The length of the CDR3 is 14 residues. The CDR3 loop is CSVERGVSYNEQFF. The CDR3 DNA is TGCAGCGTTGAAAGGGGGGTTTCCTACAATGAGCAGTTCTTC.

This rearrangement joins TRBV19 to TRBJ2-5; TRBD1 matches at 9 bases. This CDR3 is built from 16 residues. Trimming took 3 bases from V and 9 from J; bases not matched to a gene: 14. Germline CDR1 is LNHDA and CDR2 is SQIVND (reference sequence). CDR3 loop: CASSMWRGTGSEAQYF. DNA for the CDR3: TGTGCCAGTAGTATGTGGCGTGGGACAGGGTCCGAGGCCCAGTACTTC.